A selection of T cell receptor beta chains follows, all from one sample in a study of HIV-infected patients and healthy controls. A single record per CDR3 protein comes from TCRdb applying MiXCR to the 5' RACE reads. The table has about 5,700 distinct CDR3 sequences, 7.5% to 10% seen once. The sequenced sample was blood, obtained during antiretroviral therapy. The receptors stem from an adult with HIV infection. CDR3s leave out the opening cysteine and the closing phenylalanine or tryptophan.

j_call v_call cdr3_aa
TRBJ1-1 TRBV28 ASSSGRGDTEAF
TRBJ1-1 TRBV7-8 ASSLWGGTEAF
TRBJ2-5 TRBV19 ASSPHRTGQETQY
TRBJ2-3 TRBV19 ASSIGGTTDTQY
TRBJ1-5 TRBV2 ASSERDRGNQPQH
TRBJ2-7 TRBV6-5 ASSGAGRTYEQY
TRBJ1-5 TRBV6-5 ASSQYYSNQPQH
TRBJ2-6 TRBV12-3/TRBV12-4 ASSGPPPSGANVLT
TRBJ2-2 TRBV29-1 SVAPGQGTGELF
TRBJ2-1 TRBV7-6 ASSFSGRIAYNEQF
TRBJ1-1 TRBV19 ASSLGLQAAF
TRBJ2-7 TRBV28 ASSSLGLDEQY
TRBJ2-1 TRBV6-1 ASSGGTSGSHNNEQF
TRBJ1-2 TRBV3-1 ASSPSTGGGYGYT
TRBJ2-7 TRBV19 ASSMTGGEQY
TRBJ2-3 TRBV5-1 ASSFVGGRDTQY
TRBJ2-1 TRBV7-2 ASSLEVYYNEQF
TRBJ1-5 TRBV29-1 SVAAGTGNQPQH
TRBJ2-7 TRBV25-1 ASSDRDSRKGGRYYEQY
TRBJ2-1 TRBV28 ASSFVAGASYNEQF
TRBJ1-1 TRBV24-1 ATSGPGQGASEAF
TRBJ2-7 TRBV20-1 SARGGRSSYEQY
TRBJ2-1 TRBV12-3/TRBV12-4 ASSLGSGNEQF
TRBJ1-1 TRBV4-1 ASSQEDREWTEAF
TRBJ1-2 TRBV19 ASSPTGDHYGYT
TRBJ2-2 TRBV4-2 ASSQDSTGELF
TRBJ2-7 TRBV20-1 SAQRPGTVSYEQY
TRBJ2-3 TRBV7-7 ASSPLGAIELPAQY
TRBJ2-3 TRBV7-2 ASSSQGSGDTQY
TRBJ1-1 TRBV2 ASSLRGAREAF
TRBJ1-5 TRBV28 ASSLVQGINQPQH
TRBJ1-5 TRBV15 ATSRVNQPQH
TRBJ2-1 TRBV6-6 ASSLADLRPPENEQF
TRBJ2-3 TRBV7-8 ASSLVAGGPGDTQY
TRBJ2-3 TRBV13 ASSLLSSADTQY
TRBJ1-5 TRBV27 ASSAQGLGNQPQH
TRBJ2-7 TRBV28 ASRSTGDGPYEQY
TRBJ1-5 TRBV7-2 ASSLESNQPQH
TRBJ2-7 TRBV19 ASSPGLAGGYEQY
TRBJ2-4 TRBV20-1 SAPRTSGRLLAKNIQY
TRBJ2-4 TRBV6-6 ASEAKNIQY
TRBJ1-6 TRBV12-3/TRBV12-4 ASSLNPSNSPLH
TRBJ1-1 TRBV3-1 ASSQDTGAYTEAF
TRBJ2-3 TRBV20-1 SAIAPRSGRIIDTQY
TRBJ2-7 TRBV2 ARTGWGLVDEQY
TRBJ1-5 TRBV19 ASSIDRDRDQPQH
TRBJ2-2 TRBV12-3/TRBV12-4 ASSNPPRANTGELF
TRBJ2-5 TRBV19 ASSLRTGPGETQY
TRBJ2-7 TRBV15 ATSIGGLDEQY
TRBJ2-7 TRBV27 ASSWGQAYEQY
TRBJ1-5 TRBV28 ASTSRAGDSNQPQH
TRBJ2-7 TRBV12-2 ASRLASRDRSYEQY
TRBJ1-1 TRBV18 ASSPGPIEAF